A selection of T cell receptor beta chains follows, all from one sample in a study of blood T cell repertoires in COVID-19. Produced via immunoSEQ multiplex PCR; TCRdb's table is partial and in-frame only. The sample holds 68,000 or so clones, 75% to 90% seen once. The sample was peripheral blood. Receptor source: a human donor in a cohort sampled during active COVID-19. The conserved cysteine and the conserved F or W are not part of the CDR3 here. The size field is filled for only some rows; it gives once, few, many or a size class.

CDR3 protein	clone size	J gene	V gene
ASSPRTAFYGYT	.	TRBJ1-2	TRBV5-6
SARDYEQY	.	TRBJ2-7	TRBV29-1
ASKVGGRGEKLF	.	TRBJ1-4	TRBV6-5
ASTSLTGEAGQF	.	TRBJ2-1	TRBV5-4
ASTRGQGFTDTQY	.	TRBJ2-3	TRBV6-5
ASTKGGVEDTEAF	once	TRBJ1-1	TRBV2
ASSGNRGLSVTEAF	.	TRBJ1-1	TRBV9
ASSQGTGGFGNQPQH	.	TRBJ1-5	TRBV4-3
ASSGQDEANYGYT	.	TRBJ1-2	TRBV5-1
ASSQELSGGPGELF	few	TRBJ2-2	TRBV4-2
AWSVWRSNQPQH	once	TRBJ1-5	TRBV30
ASEGALNYGYT	.	TRBJ1-2	TRBV19
ASSLVGGGSELF	once	TRBJ2-2	TRBV5-1
ASSFPTGAEADTQY	many	TRBJ2-3	TRBV28
ASSLSDPGTEAF	.	TRBJ1-1	TRBV27
ASRDSSEAF	once	TRBJ1-1	TRBV28
AITPGTSGGRETQY	.	TRBJ2-5	TRBV10-3
ASSDNRGYGYT	.	TRBJ1-2	TRBV10-1
ASRRDRSSNQPQH	.	TRBJ1-5	TRBV6-5
ASSQERTGSSYEQY	.	TRBJ2-7	TRBV4-3
ASSQEAGGYTGELF	.	TRBJ2-2	TRBV4-1
ATSDRDRGLGGYT	.	TRBJ1-2	TRBV24-1
ASSIGGPYYEQY	.	TRBJ2-7	TRBV19
SVGGVVTDTQY	once	TRBJ2-3	TRBV29-1